This TCR beta chain derives from a study of T cell responses to AZD1222 COVID-19 vaccine (dated by TCRdb to the early 2020s). At the level of the whole study: AZD1222 recipients whose second dose came at about 4 weeks and those whose second dose came at about 12 weeks were combined into one group, since spike-specific TCR depth and breadth did not differ between the two schedules. TCR sequencing covered over 230 trial participants: around 210 given two doses of AZD1222 and approximately 26 given two doses of MenACWY control vaccine. Trial participants were enrolled into age subgroups of 18-55, 56-69 and 70-plus years, which contained 148, 28 and 57 TCR-sequenced participants, respectively.

Its CDR3 holds 14 amino acids, cysteine through phenylalanine. The sequence is cut down to CDR3 DNA, 42 bases in frame from base 1. Between the V and J ends, shortened by 7 bases and 8 bases respectively, the junction contains 20 bases. Per the germline V gene, MNHEY is the CDR1 and SVGEGT is the CDR2. The sample's time point, from its label and the paper: baseline before first vaccination. Vaccinee samples came from UK trials COV001 and COV002, including a single-blind randomized controlled phase 2/3 trial of AZD1222 (ChAdOx1 nCoV-19) in healthy adults. Trial participant PBMC samples were collected at day 0 and day 28 after the second dose for TCRbeta chain sequencing. What the research found in general, with its limitations: In the small 56-69-year group, the increase in depth fell short of significance, most likely because of low power. The whole spike protein was spanned by vaccine-associated CD4 TCRs, and dominant responses were seen in regions 160-218 and 743-854. Because no day 14 peak-response samples were available, repertoires were characterized only after the peak T cell response. Reportedly, close to half of the unique spike-specific TCRs recognized epitopes lying outside the regions that are mutated in the B.1.351 and B.1.1.7 variants. Participants were mostly white British and included more females than males, and it was suggested by the authors that clonal diversity may have been underestimated. A significant rise in spike-specific TCR breadth and depth was observed after two AZD1222 doses relative to day 0 and relative to MenACWY recipients. Only five to seven AZD1222 recipients were SARS-CoV-2 seropositive at baseline, limiting conclusions about previously exposed vaccinees.

This clone was seen only once. Its antigen specificity is not known. Base qualities are not recorded, but no much larger clone differs from it by a single base. The CDR3 regions of human TCRbeta chains were analyzed by immunosequencing. On the authors' methods: TCRs in the repertoires were matched against a reference library of SARS-CoV-2-specific TCRs that had been generated with the MIRA antigen-specificity platform. Breadth was defined as the fraction of unique TCRs that were SARS-CoV-2-associated. Depth was defined as the fraction of total T cells that were SARS-CoV-2-associated. Using the MIRA data, each spike-specific TCR was mapped to the spike region that the TCR reacts to and placed in a CD4 or CD8 class. Log10-transformed breadth and depth values were compared by one-way ANOVA with Sidak's multiple comparisons tests. The clones in this table, taken by TCRdb from immuneACCESS, are in-frame only. Not every clone is retained; where verified, under half of the shortfall comes from an unresolved V gene, and the cause of the rest is unknown. Clone size and V and J calls were adopted from that table, with D and trimming inferred from the DNA. The sample yields 110,000 or so clones; 91% were counted once. The top ten clones comprise approximately 4.2% of the sample.

The specimen comprised peripheral blood, sampled on day 0 of AZD1222 vaccination. This TCR came from an adult in good health. Recombination linked TRBV6-2 or TRBV6-3 to TRBJ1-2, and possibly TRBD1, on 5 matching bases. The DNA is as follows: TGTGCCAGCAACCCCGGGACCCAGAAGTCCGGCTACACCTTC. It specifies CASNPGTQKSGYTF.